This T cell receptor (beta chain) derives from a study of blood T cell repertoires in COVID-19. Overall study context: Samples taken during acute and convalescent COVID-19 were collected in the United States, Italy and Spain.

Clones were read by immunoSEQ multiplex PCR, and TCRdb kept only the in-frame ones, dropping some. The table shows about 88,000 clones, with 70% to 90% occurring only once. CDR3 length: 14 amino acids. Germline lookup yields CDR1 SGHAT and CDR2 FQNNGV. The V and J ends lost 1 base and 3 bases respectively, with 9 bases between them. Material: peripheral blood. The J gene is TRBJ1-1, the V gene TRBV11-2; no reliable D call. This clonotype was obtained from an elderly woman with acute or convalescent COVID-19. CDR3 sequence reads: CASSLAGSHTEAFF. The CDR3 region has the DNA TGTGCCAGCAGCTTAGCAGGTTCCCACACTGAAGCTTTCTTT.